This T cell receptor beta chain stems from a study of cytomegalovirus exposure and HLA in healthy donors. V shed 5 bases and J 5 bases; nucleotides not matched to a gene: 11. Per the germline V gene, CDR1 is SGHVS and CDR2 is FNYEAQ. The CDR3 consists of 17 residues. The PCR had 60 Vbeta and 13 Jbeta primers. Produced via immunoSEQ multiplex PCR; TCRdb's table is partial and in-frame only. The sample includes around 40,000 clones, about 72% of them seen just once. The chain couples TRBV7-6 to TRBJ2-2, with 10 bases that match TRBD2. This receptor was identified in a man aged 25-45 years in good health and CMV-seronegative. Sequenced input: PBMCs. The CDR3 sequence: CASSPKSGRALTGELFF. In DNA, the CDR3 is TGTGCCAGCAGCCCAAAAAGCGGGAGGGCCTTGACCGGGGAGCTGTTTTTT.